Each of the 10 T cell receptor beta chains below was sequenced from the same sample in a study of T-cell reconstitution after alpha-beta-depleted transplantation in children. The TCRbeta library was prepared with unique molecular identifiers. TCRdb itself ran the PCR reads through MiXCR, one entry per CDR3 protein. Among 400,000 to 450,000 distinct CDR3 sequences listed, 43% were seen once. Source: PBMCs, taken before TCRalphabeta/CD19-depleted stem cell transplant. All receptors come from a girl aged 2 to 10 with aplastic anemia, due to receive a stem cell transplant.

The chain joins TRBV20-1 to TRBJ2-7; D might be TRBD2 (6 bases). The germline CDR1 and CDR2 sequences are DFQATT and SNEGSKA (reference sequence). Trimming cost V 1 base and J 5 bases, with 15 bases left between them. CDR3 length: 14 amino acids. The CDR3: CSARGRDSLHEQYF. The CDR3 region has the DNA TGCAGTGCTAGAGGCCGGGACTCTCTACACGAGCAGTACTTC.

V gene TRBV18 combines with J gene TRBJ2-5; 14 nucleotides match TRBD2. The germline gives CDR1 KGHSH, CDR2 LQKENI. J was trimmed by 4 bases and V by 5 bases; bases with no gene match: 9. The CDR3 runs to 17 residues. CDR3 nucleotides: TGTGCCAGCTCAACGGGACTAGCGGGAGTCGGCGGAGAGACCCAGTACTTC. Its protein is CASSTGLAGVGGETQYF.

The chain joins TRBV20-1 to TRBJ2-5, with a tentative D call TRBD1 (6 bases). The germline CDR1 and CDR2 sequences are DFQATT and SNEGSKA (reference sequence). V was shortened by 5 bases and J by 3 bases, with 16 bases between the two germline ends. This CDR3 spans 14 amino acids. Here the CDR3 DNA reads TGCAGTGCTTCCCCCGGACAGCAAAAAGAGACCCAGTACTTC. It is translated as CSASPGQQKETQYF.

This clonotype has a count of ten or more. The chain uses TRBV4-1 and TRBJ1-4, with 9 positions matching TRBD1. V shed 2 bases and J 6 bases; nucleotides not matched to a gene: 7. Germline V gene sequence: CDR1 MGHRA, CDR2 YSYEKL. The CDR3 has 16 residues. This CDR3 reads CASSQPRDRVDEKLFF. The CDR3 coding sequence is TGCGCCAGCAGCCAACCCCGGGACAGGGTGGATGAAAAACTGTTTTTT.

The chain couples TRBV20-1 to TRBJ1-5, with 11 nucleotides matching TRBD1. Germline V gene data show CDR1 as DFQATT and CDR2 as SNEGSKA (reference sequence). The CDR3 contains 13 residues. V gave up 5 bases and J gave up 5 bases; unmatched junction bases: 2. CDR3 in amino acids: CSAPGQGDQPQHF. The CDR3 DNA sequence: TGCAGTGCTCCGGGACAGGGGGATCAGCCCCAGCATTTT.

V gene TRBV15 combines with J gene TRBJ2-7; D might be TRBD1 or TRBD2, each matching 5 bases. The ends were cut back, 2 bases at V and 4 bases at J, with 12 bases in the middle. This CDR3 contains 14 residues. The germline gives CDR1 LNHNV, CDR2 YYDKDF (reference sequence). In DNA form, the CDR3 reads TGTGCCACCAGCAGAACCGGGACGTTATACGAGCAGTACTTC. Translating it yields CATSRTGTLYEQYF.

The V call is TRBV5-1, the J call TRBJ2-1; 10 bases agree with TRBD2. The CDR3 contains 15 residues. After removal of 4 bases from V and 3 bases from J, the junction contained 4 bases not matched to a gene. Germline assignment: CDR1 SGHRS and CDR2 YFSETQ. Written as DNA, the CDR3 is TGCGCCAGCAGCCCGGGACTAGCGCACTACAATGAGCAGTTCTTC. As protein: CASSPGLAHYNEQFF.

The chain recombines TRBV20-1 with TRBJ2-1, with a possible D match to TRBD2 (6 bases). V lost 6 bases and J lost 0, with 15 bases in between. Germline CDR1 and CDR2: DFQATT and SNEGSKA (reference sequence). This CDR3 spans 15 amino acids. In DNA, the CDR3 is TGCAGTGCCGTCGGGACTTGGGGCTCCTACAATGAGCAGTTCTTC. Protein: CSAVGTWGSYNEQFF.

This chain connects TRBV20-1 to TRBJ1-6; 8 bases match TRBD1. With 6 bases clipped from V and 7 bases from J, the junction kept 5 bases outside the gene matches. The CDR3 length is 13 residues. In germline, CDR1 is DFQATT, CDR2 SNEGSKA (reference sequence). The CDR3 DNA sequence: TGCAGTGCCGAGGACAGGGAAAATTCACCCCTCCACTTT. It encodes CSAEDRENSPLHF.

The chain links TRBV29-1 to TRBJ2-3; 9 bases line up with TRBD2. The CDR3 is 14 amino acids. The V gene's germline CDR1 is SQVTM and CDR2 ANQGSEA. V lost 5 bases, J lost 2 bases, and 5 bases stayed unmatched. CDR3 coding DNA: TGCAGCGTTCTCCTAGCGGGGTTCACAGATACGCAGTATTTT. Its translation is CSVLLAGFTDTQYF.